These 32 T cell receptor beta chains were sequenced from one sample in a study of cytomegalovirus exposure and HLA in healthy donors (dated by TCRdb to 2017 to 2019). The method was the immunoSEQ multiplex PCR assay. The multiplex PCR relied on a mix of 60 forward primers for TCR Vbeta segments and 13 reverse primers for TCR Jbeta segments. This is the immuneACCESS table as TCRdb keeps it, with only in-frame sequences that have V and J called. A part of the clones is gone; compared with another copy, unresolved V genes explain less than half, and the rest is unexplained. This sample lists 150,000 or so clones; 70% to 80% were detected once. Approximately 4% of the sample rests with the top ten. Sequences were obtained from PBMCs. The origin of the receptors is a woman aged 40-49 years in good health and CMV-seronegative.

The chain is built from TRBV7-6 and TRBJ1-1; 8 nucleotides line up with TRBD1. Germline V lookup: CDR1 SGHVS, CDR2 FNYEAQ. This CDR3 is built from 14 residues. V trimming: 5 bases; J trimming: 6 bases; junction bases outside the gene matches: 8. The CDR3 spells CASSKGVDRAEAFF. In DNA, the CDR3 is TGTGCCAGCAGCAAGGGGGTGGACAGGGCTGAAGCTTTCTTT.

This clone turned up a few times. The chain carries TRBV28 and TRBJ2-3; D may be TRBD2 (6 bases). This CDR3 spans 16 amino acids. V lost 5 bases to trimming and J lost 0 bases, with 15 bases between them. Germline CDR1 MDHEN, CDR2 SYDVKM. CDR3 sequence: CASSDLAVLSTDTQYF. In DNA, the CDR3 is TGTGCCAGCAGTGACTTAGCGGTCCTTAGCACAGATACGCAGTATTTT.

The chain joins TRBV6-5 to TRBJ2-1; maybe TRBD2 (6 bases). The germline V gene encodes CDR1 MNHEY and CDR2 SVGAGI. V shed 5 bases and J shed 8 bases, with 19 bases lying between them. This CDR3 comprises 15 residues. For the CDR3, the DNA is TGTGCCAGCAGTCCATCAGGCGCCGCGGGGTATGAGCAGTTCTTC. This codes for CASSPSGAAGYEQFF.

CDR3 residues: CASSRGLDETQYF. CDR3 nucleotide sequence: TGTGCCAGCAGCCGAGGACTAGATGAGACCCAGTACTTC. The rearrangement uses TRBV5-4 and TRBJ2-5; TRBD2 agrees at 7 bases. The germline CDR1 and CDR2 sequences are SGHNT and YYREEE (reference sequence). The CDR3 sequence is 13 residues long. The V gene end was trimmed by 4 bases and the J gene end by 5 bases; junction bases not matched to a gene: 5.

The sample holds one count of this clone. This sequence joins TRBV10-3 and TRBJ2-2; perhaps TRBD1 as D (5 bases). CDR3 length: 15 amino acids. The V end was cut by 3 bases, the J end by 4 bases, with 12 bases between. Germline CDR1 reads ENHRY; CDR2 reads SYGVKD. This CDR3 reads CAISDLQDRTGELFF. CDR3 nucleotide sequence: TGTGCCATCAGTGACTTACAGGACCGCACCGGGGAGCTGTTTTTT.

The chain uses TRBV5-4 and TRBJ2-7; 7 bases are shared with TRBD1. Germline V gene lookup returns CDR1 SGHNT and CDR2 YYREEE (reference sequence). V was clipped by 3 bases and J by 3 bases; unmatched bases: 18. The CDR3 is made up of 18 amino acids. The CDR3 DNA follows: TGTGCCAGCAGCTCCCGACAGGGCCTTCGCCTGGGGTACTACGAGCAGTACTTC. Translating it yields CASSSRQGLRLGYYEQYF.

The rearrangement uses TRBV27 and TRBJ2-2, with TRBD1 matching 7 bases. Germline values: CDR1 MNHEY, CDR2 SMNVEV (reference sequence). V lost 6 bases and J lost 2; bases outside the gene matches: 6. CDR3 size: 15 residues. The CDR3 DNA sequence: TGTGCCAGCAGCCCCGGGACAGTTAACACCGGGGAGCTGTTTTTT. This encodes CASSPGTVNTGELFF.

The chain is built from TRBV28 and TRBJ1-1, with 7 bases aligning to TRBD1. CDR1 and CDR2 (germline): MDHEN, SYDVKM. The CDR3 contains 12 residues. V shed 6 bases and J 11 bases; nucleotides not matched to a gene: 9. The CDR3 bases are TGTGCCAGCAGCATTGACAGGGATGGGGCTTTCTTT. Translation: CASSIDRDGAFF.

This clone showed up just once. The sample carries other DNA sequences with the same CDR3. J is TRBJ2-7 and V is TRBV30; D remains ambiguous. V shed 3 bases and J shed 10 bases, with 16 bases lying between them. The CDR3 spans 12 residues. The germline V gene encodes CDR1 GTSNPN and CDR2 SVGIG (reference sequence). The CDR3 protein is CAWSKPRSGQYF. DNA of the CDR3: TGTGCCTGGAGCAAACCCCGCTCAGGCCAGTACTTC.

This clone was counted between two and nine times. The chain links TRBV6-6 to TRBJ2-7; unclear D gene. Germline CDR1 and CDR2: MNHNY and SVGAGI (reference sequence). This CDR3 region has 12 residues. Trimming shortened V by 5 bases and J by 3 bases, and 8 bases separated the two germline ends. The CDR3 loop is CASSQRHYEQYF. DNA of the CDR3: TGTGCCAGCAGTCAGAGACACTACGAGCAGTACTTC.

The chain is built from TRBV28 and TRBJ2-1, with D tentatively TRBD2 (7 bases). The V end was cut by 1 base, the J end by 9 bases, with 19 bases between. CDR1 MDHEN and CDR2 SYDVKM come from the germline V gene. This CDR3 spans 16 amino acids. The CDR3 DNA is TGTGCCAGCAGTTTATTAGGGGGGGCGAAAGAGGTTGAGCAGTTCTTC. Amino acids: CASSLLGGAKEVEQFF.

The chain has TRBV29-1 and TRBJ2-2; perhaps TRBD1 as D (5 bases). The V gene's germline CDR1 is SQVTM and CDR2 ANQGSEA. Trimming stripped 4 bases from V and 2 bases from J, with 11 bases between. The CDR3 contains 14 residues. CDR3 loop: CSVVWTPNTGELFF. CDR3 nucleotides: TGCAGCGTTGTTTGGACACCTAACACCGGGGAGCTGTTTTTT.

The CDR3 DNA sequence: TGTGCCAGCAGCCTCAGGACAGACTGGGCAGACTATGGCTACACCTTC. This codes for CASSLRTDWADYGYTF. This chain joins TRBV6-6 and TRBJ1-2, with a weak D call TRBD1 (6 bases). V dropped 6 bases and J dropped 3 bases, with 20 bases sitting between them. Per the germline V gene, CDR1 is MNHNY and CDR2 is SVGAGI (reference sequence). This CDR3 contains 16 residues.

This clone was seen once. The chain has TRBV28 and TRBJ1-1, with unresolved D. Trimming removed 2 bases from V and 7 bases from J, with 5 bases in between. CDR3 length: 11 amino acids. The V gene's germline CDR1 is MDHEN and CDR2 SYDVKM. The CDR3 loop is CASSLPGEAFF. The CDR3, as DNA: TGTGCCAGCAGTTTACCGGGTGAAGCTTTCTTT.

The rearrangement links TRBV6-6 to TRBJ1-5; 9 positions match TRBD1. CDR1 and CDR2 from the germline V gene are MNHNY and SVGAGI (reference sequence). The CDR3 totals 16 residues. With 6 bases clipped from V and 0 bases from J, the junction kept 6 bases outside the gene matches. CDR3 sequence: CASSPGTGFSNQPQHF. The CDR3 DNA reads TGTGCCAGCAGCCCCGGGACAGGGTTTAGCAATCAGCCCCAGCATTTT.

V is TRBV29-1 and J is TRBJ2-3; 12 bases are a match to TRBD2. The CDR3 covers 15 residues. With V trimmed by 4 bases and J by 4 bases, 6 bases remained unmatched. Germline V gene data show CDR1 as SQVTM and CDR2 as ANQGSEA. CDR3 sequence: CSVARLAGASDTQYF. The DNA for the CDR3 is TGCAGCGTTGCGAGACTAGCGGGAGCATCAGATACGCAGTATTTT.

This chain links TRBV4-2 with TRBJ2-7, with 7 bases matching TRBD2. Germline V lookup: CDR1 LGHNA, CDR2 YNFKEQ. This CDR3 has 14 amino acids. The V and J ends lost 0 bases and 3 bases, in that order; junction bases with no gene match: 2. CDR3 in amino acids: CASSQDWEGYEQYF. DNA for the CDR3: TGTGCCAGCAGCCAAGATTGGGAGGGCTACGAGCAGTACTTC.

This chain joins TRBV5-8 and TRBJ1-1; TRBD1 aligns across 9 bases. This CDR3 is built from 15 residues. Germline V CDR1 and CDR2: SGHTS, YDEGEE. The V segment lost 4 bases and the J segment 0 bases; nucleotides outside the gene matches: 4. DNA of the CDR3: TGTGCCAGCAGCACCGGGACAGGGATGAACACTGAAGCTTTCTTT. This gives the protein CASSTGTGMNTEAFF.

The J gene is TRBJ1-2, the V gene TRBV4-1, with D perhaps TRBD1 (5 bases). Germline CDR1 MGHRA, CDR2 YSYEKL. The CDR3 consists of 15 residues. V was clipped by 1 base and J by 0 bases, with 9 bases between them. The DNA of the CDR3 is TGCGCCAGCAGCCAAGTACAGGTATCTAACTATGGCTACACCTTC. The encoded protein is CASSQVQVSNYGYTF.

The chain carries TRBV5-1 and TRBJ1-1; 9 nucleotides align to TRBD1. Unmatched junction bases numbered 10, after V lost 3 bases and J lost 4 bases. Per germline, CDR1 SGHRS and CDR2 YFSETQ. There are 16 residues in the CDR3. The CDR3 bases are TGCGCCAGCAGCTCGACAGGGGGTCTGTCGTCCACTGAAGCTTTCTTT. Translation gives CASSSTGGLSSTEAFF.

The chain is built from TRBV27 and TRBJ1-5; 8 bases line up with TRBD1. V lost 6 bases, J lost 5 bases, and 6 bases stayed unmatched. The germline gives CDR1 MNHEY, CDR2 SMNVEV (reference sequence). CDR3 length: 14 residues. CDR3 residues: CASSLDRGYQPQHF. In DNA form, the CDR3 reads TGTGCCAGCAGCCTCGACAGGGGTTATCAGCCCCAGCATTTT.

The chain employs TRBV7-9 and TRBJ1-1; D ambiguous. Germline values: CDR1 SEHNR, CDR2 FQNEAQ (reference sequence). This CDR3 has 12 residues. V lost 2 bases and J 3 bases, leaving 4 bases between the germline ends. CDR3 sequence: CASSLIDTEAFF. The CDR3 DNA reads TGTGCCAGCAGCTTAATAGACACTGAAGCTTTCTTT.

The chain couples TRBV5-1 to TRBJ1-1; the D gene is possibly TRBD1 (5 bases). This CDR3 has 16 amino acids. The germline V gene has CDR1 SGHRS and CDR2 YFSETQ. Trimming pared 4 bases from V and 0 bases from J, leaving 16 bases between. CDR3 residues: CASSLQPGGVNTEAFF. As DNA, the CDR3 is TGCGCCAGCAGCCTCCAGCCCGGGGGTGTGAACACTGAAGCTTTCTTT.

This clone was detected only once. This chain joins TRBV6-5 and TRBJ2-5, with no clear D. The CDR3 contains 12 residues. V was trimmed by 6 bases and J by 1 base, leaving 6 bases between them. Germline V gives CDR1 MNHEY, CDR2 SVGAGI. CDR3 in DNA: TGTGCCAGCAGACACCGCCAAGAGACCCAGTACTTC. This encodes CASRHRQETQYF.

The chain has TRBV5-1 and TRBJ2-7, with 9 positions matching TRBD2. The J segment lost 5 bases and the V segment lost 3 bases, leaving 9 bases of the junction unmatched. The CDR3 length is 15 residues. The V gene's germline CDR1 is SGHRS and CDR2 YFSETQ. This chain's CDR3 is CASSSRRGGPDEQYF. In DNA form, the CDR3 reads TGCGCCAGCAGCTCACGGCGGGGGGGCCCCGACGAGCAGTACTTC.

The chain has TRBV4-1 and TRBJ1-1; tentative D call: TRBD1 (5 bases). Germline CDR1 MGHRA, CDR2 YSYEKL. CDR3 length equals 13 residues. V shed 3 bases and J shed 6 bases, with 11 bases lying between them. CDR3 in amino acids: CASSQEGRPEAFF. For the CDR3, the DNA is TGCGCCAGCAGCCAGGAGGGACGGCCTGAAGCTTTCTTT.

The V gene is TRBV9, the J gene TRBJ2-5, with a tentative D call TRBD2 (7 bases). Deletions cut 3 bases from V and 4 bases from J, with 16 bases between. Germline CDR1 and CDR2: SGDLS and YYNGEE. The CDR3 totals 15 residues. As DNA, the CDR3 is TGTGCCAGCAGCGGCGGGGGCAGCTACGCAGAGACCCAGTACTTC. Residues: CASSGGGSYAETQYF.

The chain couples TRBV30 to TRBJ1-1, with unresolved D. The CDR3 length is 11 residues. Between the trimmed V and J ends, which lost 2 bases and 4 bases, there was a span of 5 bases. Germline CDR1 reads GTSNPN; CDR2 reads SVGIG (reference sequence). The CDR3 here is CAWSRGTEAFF. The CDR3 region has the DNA TGTGCCTGGAGTCGAGGCACTGAAGCTTTCTTT.

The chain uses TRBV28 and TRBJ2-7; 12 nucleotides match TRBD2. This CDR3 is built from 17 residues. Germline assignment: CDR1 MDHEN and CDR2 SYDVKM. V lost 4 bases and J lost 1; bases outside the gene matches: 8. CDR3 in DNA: TGTGCCAGCAGTTCACCCGGGACTAGCGGGTTATCCTACGAGCAGTACTTC. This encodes CASSSPGTSGLSYEQYF.

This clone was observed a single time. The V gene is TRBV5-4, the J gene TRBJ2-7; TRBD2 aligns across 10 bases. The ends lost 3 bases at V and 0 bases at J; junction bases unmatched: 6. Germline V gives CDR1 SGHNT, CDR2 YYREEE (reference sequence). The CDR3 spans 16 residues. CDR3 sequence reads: CASSSQTSGNSYEQYF. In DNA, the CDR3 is TGTGCCAGCAGCTCCCAAACTAGCGGGAACTCCTACGAGCAGTACTTC.

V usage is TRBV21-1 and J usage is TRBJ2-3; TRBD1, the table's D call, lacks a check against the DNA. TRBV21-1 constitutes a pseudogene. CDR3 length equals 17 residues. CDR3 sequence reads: CASTRQFRGWGTDTQYF. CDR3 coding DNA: TGTGCCAGCACCAGACAATTCAGGGGCTGGGGCACAGATACGCAGTATTTT.

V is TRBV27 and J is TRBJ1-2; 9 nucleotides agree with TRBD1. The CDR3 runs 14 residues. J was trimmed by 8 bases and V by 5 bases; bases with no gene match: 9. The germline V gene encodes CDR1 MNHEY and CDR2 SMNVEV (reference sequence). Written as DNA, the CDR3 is TGTGCCAGCAGTACGGGACAGGGTAGATCAGGCTACACCTTC. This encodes CASSTGQGRSGYTF.